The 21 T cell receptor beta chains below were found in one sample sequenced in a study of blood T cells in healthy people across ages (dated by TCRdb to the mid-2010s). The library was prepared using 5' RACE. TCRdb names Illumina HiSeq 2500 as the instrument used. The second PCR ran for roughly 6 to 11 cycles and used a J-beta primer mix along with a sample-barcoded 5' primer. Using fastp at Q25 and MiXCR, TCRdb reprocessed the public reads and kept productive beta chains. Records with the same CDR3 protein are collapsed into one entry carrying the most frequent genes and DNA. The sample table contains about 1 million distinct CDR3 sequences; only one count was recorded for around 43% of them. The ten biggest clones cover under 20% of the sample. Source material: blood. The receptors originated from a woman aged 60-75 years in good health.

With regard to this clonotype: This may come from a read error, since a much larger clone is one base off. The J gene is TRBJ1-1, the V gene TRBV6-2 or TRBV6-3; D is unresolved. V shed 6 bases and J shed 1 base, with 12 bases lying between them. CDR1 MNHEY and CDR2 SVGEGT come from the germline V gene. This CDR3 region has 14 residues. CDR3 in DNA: TGTGCCAGCAGCCTACACCCGACGAACACTGAAGCTTTCTTT. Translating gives CASSLHPTNTEAFF.

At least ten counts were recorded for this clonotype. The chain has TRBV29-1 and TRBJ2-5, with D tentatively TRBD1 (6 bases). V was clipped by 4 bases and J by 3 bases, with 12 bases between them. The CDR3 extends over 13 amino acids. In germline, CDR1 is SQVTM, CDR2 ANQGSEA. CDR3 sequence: CSVGSAGEETQYF. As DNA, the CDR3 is TGCAGCGTTGGGTCCGCAGGGGAAGAGACCCAGTACTTC.

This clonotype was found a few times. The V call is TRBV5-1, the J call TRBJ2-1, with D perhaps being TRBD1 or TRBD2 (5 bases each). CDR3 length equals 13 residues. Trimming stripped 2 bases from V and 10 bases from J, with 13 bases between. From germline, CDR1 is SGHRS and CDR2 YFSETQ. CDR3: CASSLDGAGEQFF. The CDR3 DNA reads TGCGCCAGCAGCTTAGACGGGGCAGGAGAGCAGTTCTTC.

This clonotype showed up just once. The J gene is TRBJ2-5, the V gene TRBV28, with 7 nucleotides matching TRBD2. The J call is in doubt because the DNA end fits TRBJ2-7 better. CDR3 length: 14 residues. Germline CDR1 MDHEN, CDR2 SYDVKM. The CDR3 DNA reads TGTGCCAGCAGTTTTGGGGGGGTACTCTACGAGCAGTACTTC. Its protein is CASSFGGVLYEQYF.

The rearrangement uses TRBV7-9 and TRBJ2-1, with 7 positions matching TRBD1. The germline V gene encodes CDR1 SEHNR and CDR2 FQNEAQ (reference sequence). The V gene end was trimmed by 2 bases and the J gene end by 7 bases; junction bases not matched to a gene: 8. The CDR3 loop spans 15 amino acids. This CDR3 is CASSLYQTGSNEQFF. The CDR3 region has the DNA TGTGCCAGCAGCTTATACCAGACAGGGTCTAATGAGCAGTTCTTC. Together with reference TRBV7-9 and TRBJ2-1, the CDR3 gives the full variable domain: DTGVSQNPRHKITKRGQNVTFRCDPISEHNRLYWYRQTLGQGPEFLTYFQNEAQLEKSRLLSDRFSAERPKGSFSTLEIQRTEQGDSAMYLCASSLYQTGSNEQFFGPGTRLTVL.

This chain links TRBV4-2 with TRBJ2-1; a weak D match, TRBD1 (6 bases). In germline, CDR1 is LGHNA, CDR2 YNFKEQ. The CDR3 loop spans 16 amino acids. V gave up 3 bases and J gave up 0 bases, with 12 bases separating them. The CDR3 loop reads CASSHVGQFSYNEQFF. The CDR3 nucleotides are TGTGCCAGCAGCCACGTGGGACAATTCTCCTACAATGAGCAGTTCTTC.

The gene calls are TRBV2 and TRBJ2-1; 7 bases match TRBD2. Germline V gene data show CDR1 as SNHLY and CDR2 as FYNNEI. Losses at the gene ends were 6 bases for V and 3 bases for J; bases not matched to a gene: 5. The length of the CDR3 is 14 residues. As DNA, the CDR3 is TGTGCCAGCAGGCGGGAGAAGGTCTACAATGAGCAGTTCTTC. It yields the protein CASRREKVYNEQFF.

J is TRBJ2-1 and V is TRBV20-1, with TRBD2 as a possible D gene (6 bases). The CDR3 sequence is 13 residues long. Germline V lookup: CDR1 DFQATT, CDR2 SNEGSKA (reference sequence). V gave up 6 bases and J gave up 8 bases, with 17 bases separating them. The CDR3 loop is CSASIRDLHEQFF. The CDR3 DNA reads TGCAGTGCCTCAATCCGGGACTTGCATGAGCAGTTCTTC.

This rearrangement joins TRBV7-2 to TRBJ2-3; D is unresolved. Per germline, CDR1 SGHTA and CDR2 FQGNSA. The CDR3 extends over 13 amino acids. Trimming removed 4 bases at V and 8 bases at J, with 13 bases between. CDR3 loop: CASSSLVLGTQYF. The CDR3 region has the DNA TGTGCCAGCAGCTCATTAGTGTTGGGTACGCAGTATTTT.

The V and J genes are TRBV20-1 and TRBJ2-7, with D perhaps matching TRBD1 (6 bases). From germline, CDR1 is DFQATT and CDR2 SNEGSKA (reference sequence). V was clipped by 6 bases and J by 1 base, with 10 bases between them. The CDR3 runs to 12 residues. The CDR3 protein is CSATGHSYEQYF. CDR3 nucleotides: TGCAGTGCCACGGGACATTCCTACGAGCAGTACTTC.

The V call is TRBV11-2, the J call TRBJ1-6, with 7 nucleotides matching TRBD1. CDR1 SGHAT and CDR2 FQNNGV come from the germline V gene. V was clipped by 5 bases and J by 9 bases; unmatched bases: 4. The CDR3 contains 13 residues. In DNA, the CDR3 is TGTGCCAGCAGCATAGGACAGGCTTCACCCCTCCACTTT. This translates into CASSIGQASPLHF.

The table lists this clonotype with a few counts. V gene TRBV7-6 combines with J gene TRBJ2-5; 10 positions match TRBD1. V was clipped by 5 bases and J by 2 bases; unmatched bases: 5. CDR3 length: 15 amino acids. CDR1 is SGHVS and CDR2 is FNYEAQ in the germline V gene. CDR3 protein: CASSADRGQQETQYF. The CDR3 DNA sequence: TGTGCCAGCAGCGCAGACAGGGGGCAACAAGAGACCCAGTACTTC.

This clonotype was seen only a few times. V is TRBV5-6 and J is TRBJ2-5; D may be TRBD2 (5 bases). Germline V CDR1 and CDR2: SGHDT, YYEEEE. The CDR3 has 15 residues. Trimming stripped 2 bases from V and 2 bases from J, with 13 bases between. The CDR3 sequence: CASSLRASWQETQYF. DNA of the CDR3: TGTGCCAGCAGCTTAAGGGCTAGCTGGCAAGAGACCCAGTACTTC.

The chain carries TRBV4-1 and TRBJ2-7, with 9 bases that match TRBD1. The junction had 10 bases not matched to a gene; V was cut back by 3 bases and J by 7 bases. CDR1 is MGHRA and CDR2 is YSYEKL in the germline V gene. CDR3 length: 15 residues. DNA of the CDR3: TGCGCCAGCAGCCACCAACAGGGGGCAAACAATGAGCAGTACTTC. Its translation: CASSHQQGANNEQYF.

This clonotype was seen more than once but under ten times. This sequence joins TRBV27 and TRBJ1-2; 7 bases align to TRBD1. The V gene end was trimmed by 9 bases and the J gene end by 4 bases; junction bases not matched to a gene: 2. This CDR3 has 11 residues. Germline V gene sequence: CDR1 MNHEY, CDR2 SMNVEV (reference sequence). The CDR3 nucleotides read TGTGCCAGTTGGACAGGCTATGGCTACACCTTC. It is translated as CASWTGYGYTF.

The CDR3 is CASSQDEATSGMNTQYF. CDR3 nucleotide sequence: TGTGCCAGCAGCCAAGACGAGGCGACTAGCGGGATGAATACGCAGTATTTT. This chain connects TRBV4-2 to TRBJ2-3; 11 bases agree with TRBD2. The CDR3 covers 17 residues. Trimming took 0 bases from V and 7 from J; bases not matched to a gene: 9. Germline V CDR1 and CDR2: LGHNA, YNFKEQ.

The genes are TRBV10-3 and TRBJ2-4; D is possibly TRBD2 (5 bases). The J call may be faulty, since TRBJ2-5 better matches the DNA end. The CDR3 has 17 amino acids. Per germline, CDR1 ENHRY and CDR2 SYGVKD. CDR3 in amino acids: CAISGMKASWGQETQYF. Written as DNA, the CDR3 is TGTGCCATCAGTGGGATGAAGGCTAGCTGGGGTCAAGAGACCCAGTACTTC.

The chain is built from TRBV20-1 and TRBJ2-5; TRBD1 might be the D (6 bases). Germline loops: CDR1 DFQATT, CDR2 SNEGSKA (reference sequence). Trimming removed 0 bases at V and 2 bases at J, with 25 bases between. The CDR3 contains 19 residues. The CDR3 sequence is CSARDAEFAAGDPQETQYF. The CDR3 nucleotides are TGCAGTGCTAGAGATGCGGAGTTTGCGGCAGGGGATCCGCAAGAGACCCAGTACTTC.

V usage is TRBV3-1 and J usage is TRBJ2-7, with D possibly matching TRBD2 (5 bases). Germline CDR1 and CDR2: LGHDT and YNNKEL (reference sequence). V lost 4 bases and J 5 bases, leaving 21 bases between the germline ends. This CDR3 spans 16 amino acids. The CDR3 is CASSPLKGWGVDEQYF. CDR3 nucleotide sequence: TGTGCCAGCAGCCCTCTCAAAGGATGGGGAGTTGACGAGCAGTACTTC.

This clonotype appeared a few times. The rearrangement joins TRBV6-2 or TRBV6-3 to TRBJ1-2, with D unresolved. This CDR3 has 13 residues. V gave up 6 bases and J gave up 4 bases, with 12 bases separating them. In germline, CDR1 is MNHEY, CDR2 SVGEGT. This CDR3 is CASSSWNGYGYTF. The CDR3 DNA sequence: TGTGCCAGCAGCTCCTGGAACGGCTATGGCTACACCTTC.

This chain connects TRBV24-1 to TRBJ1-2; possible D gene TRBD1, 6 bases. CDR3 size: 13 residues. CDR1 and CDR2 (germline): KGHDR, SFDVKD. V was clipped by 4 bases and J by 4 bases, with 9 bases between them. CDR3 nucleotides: TGTGCCACCAGTGACCCGGACAGCTATGGCTACACCTTC. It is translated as CATSDPDSYGYTF.